The T cell receptor beta chain described here comes from a study of PD-L1 blockade in urothelial cancer. As for the study in general: Blood was evaluated 3 weeks (second dose) and 6 weeks after therapy began. Broader study findings: Durable-benefit patients showed greater tumor-associated blood clone expansion at 3 weeks.

The time point denotes: pretreatment peripheral blood. The table lists this clone with a count of one. Its antigen is unknown. The authors spiked synthetic TCR analog templates into each PCR. TCRdb's table, derived via immunoSEQ multiplex PCR, lists solely in-frame clones and lacks some. In the table there are about 74,000 clones, under 90% of which are singletons. With 0 bases removed from V and 6 bases from J, the gap between germline ends came to 9 bases. The CDR3 has 12 residues. Germline assignment: CDR1 GTSNPN and CDR2 SVGIG (reference sequence). This sequence originates from a man aged 70 or older with urothelial cancer. The gene calls are TRBV30 and TRBJ2-7; maybe TRBD2 (7 bases). The sample consisted of PBMCs, taken around atezolizumab (anti-PD-L1) treatment. The CDR3 sequence is CAWSVRGGEQYF. Here the CDR3 DNA reads TGTGCCTGGAGTGTAAGGGGGGGCGAGCAGTACTTC.